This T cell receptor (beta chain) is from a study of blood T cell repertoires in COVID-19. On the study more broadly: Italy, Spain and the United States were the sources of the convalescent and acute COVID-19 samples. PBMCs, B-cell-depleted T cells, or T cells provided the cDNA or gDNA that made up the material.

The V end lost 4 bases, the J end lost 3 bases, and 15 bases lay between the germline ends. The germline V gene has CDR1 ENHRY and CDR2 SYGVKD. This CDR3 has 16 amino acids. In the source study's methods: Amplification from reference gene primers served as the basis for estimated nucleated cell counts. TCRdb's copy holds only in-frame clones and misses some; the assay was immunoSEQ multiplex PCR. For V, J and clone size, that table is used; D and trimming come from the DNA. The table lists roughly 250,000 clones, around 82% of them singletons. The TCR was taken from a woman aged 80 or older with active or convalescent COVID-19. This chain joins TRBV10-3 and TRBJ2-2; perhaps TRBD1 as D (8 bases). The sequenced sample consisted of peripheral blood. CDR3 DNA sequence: TGTGCCATCAGTGCAAGACAGGGGAGGGACACCGGGGAGCTGTTTTTT. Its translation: CAISARQGRDTGELFF.